This entry describes one TCR beta chain. These data come from a study of blood T cell repertoires in COVID-19. In the study overall: Whether acute or convalescent, the COVID-19 samples came from the United States, Italy and Spain. The analysed material was cDNA or gDNA that came from T cells, B-cell-depleted T cells, or PBMCs.

The germline CDR1 and CDR2 sequences are SEHNR and FQNEAQ (reference sequence). V dropped 5 bases and J dropped 6; count of bases not matched to a gene: 11. The CDR3 is 15 amino acids. Authors' data handling: Amplification of reference gene primers was used by the study to estimate nucleated cell counts. TCRdb's table, derived via immunoSEQ multiplex PCR, lists solely in-frame clones and lacks some. V, J and clone size reflect that table, while D and trimming were determined from the DNA. The sample has 150,000 or so clones, approximately 84% seen once. This TCR derives from a woman aged 55-69 years with acute or convalescent COVID-19. The chain has TRBV7-9 and TRBJ2-7; 9 nucleotides match TRBD2. Material: peripheral blood. CDR3: CASSGGLATGFEQYF. The CDR3 region has the DNA TGTGCCAGCAGCGGGGGACTAGCTACCGGTTTCGAGCAGTACTTC. The variable domain in full, with the rest retrieved from reference TRBV7-9 and TRBJ2-7, is DTGVSQNPRHKITKRGQNVTFRCDPISEHNRLYWYRQTLGQGPEFLTYFQNEAQLEKSRLLSDRFSAERPKGSFSTLEIQRTEQGDSAMYLCASSGGLATGFEQYFGPGTRLTVT.